A single sample is the source of the 11 T cell receptor beta chains below, sequenced in a study of T cell changes during pregnancy in multiple sclerosis. The repertoire was sequenced with immunoSEQ multiplex PCR; TCRdb's copy has only in-frame clones and lacks some. Among approximately 89,000 clones listed, 90% to 95% were seen once. This material consisted of peripheral blood, taken in the third trimester of pregnancy. The receptors here all came from a female donor with multiple sclerosis, enrolled in a pregnancy study.

The V gene is TRBV6-4, the J gene TRBJ2-6; weak D call: TRBD1 (5 bases). Trimming pared 6 bases from V and 4 bases from J, leaving 10 bases between. The CDR3 loop spans 14 amino acids. In germline, CDR1 is MRHNA, CDR2 SNTAGT. CDR3 in DNA: TGTGCCAGCAGCGCAGGGCCCGGGGCCAACGTCCTGACTTTC. Translation gives CASSAGPGANVLTF.

The gene calls are TRBV27 and TRBJ2-1; 8 positions agree with TRBD1. The germline V gene has CDR1 MNHEY and CDR2 SMNVEV (reference sequence). Trimming took 6 bases from V and 0 from J; bases not matched to a gene: 4. CDR3 length: 15 residues. The CDR3 protein is CASSSGGPSYNEQFF. Written as DNA, the CDR3 is TGTGCCAGCAGCTCAGGGGGCCCCTCCTACAATGAGCAGTTCTTC.

This sequence joins TRBV5-6 and TRBJ2-1, with D possibly TRBD2 on 5 matching bases. The CDR3 is made up of 16 amino acids. Germline V gene sequence: CDR1 SGHDT, CDR2 YYEEEE. The V and J ends lost 0 bases and 2 bases respectively, with 12 bases between them. CDR3 nucleotides: TGTGCCAGCAGCTTGGGGTTTGGGAGCCCCTACAATGAGCAGTTCTTC. It encodes CASSLGFGSPYNEQFF.

The chain couples TRBV2 to TRBJ2-7; 8 nucleotides line up with TRBD1. The CDR3 has 14 amino acids. Germline V gene lookup returns CDR1 SNHLY and CDR2 FYNNEI. V was pared by 8 bases and J by 4 bases, with 10 bases of the junction left unmatched. The DNA of the CDR3 is TGTGCCAGCCGGCCAACAGGGGGTTGGTACGAGCAGTACTTC. Translation: CASRPTGGWYEQYF.

The CDR3, as DNA: TGTGCCAGCAGCTTTGGGACAGGGGGCGAGCAGTACTTC. Translation gives CASSFGTGGEQYF. The chain uses TRBV5-6 and TRBJ2-7, with 11 bases fitting TRBD1. CDR1 and CDR2 from the germline V gene are SGHDT and YYEEEE. This CDR3 comprises 13 residues. The V and J ends lost 2 bases and 6 bases, in that order; junction bases with no gene match: 1.

V and J are TRBV15 and TRBJ2-3; 9 bases line up with TRBD2. The CDR3 has 14 amino acids. J gave up 4 bases and V 3 bases, and 2 bases lay outside the gene matches. Germline V gives CDR1 LNHNV, CDR2 YYDKDF (reference sequence). The CDR3 sequence: CATSRLAGADTQYF. CDR3 in DNA: TGTGCCACCAGCAGGTTAGCGGGAGCAGATACGCAGTATTTT.

The J gene is TRBJ1-1, the V gene TRBV12-5; 7 bases are shared with TRBD1. Trimming took 2 bases from V and 3 from J; bases not matched to a gene: 12. CDR1 is LGHNT, CDR2 FRNRAP, per germline. The CDR3 is 17 amino acids. The CDR3 nucleotides read TGTGCTAGTGGTTTGCCCTCCGCGGACAGGTCGGACACTGAAGCTTTCTTT. Amino acids: CASGLPSADRSDTEAFF.

V is TRBV18 and J is TRBJ2-3; the D is unclear. Germline loops: CDR1 KGHSH, CDR2 LQKENI. Trimming pared 3 bases from V and 0 bases from J, leaving 13 bases between. The CDR3 is 16 residues long. The CDR3: CASSPTHVASTDTQYF. CDR3 sequence (DNA): TGTGCCAGCTCACCGACGCATGTAGCTAGCACAGATACGCAGTATTTT.

The chain couples TRBV27 to TRBJ1-2, with D possibly being TRBD1 (6 bases). The ends were cut back, 4 bases at V and 1 base at J, with 13 bases in the middle. The CDR3 length is 15 residues. Germline V gene sequence: CDR1 MNHEY, CDR2 SMNVEV (reference sequence). The CDR3 sequence is CASSSTGGGNYGYTF. CDR3 DNA: TGTGCCAGCAGTTCCACGGGAGGGGGTAACTATGGCTACACCTTC.

The chain combines TRBV4-1 with TRBJ2-7, with 10 bases that match TRBD2. Germline CDR1 MGHRA, CDR2 YSYEKL. The CDR3 is made up of 16 amino acids. The trim removed 5 bases at V and 3 bases at J, leaving 10 bases unmatched. The CDR3: CASSLRTSGDFYEQYF. In DNA, the CDR3 is TGCGCCAGCAGCTTACGGACTAGCGGAGACTTCTACGAGCAGTACTTC.

The chain employs TRBV14 and TRBJ1-1; D is possibly TRBD1 (6 bases). CDR3 length: 13 amino acids. V dropped 4 bases and J dropped 10 bases, with 16 bases sitting between them. Germline loops: CDR1 SGHDN, CDR2 FVKESK. CDR3 bases: TGTGCCAGCAGCCCGAGAAACAGGGTAGGAGCTTTCTTT. As protein: CASSPRNRVGAFF.